The 10 T cell receptor beta chains presented below share a single source sample, sequenced in a study of T cell changes during pregnancy in multiple sclerosis. Assay: immunoSEQ multiplex PCR; the TCRdb copy retains only in-frame clones and omits some. There are 60,000 to 75,000 clones in the sample; about nine tenths occur only once, and roughly 1.3% lies in the top ten. Sequencing used peripheral blood, obtained in the third trimester of pregnancy. These receptors all stem from a female donor with multiple sclerosis, enrolled in a pregnancy study.

This chain joins TRBV18 and TRBJ1-2; D is unresolved. V lost 3 bases, J lost 4 bases, and 12 bases lay in between. The CDR3 spans 14 residues. Germline CDR1 and CDR2: KGHSH and LQKENI. The CDR3 protein is CASSPMTRFYGYTF. The DNA of the CDR3 is TGTGCCAGCTCACCCATGACACGTTTCTATGGCTACACCTTC.

The gene calls are TRBV18 and TRBJ1-2; no firm D call. The CDR3 totals 13 residues. Germline-derived CDR1 and CDR2 are KGHSH and LQKENI. Trimming took off 6 bases at V and 2 bases at J, with 10 bases between the two ends. The CDR3 is CASSRERNYGYTF. The CDR3 nucleotides read TGTGCCAGCTCTCGCGAGCGCAACTATGGCTACACCTTC.

The rearrangement links TRBV15 to TRBJ2-1, with 14 positions matching TRBD2. Germline V gene data show CDR1 as LNHNV and CDR2 as YYDKDF (reference sequence). There are 15 residues in the CDR3. The V and J ends lost 1 base and 7 bases, in that order; junction bases with no gene match: 0. CDR3 residues: CATSRGTSGGNEQFF. In DNA form, the CDR3 reads TGTGCCACCAGCAGAGGGACTAGCGGGGGGAATGAGCAGTTCTTC.

V gene TRBV2 combines with J gene TRBJ1-2; D is perhaps TRBD1 (5 bases). The CDR3 is 12 residues long. Germline V gives CDR1 SNHLY, CDR2 FYNNEI. V dropped 3 bases and J dropped 8 bases, with 10 bases sitting between them. CDR3 sequence reads: CASSEGGNGYTF. The DNA of the CDR3 is TGTGCCAGCAGTGAGGGGGGTAACGGCTACACCTTC.

This chain links TRBV15 with TRBJ2-7; D is ambiguous. V was clipped by 0 bases and J by 5 bases, with 5 bases between them. Germline V CDR1 and CDR2: LNHNV, YYDKDF (reference sequence). The CDR3 runs 12 residues. In DNA, the CDR3 is TGTGCCACCAGCAGAGATTATGACGAGCAGTACTTC. Its translation is CATSRDYDEQYF.

The chain joins TRBV27 to TRBJ2-3; possible D gene TRBD1, 8 bases. The germline V gene encodes CDR1 MNHEY and CDR2 SMNVEV (reference sequence). Deletions cut 6 bases from V and 4 bases from J, with 14 bases between. This CDR3 region has 14 residues. The CDR3 bases are TGTGCCAGCAGCGGACAGGGAGGGGCAGATACGCAGTATTTT. Translating gives CASSGQGGADTQYF.

This clone was detected only a few times. The chain links TRBV2 to TRBJ1-3, with 7 bases fitting TRBD1. Germline V gene lookup returns CDR1 SNHLY and CDR2 FYNNEI. The CDR3 runs to 15 residues. V lost 3 bases and J lost 0; bases outside the gene matches: 2. The CDR3 DNA is TGTGCCAGCAGTGACGACAGGGCCTCTGGAAACACCATATATTTT. Translating gives CASSDDRASGNTIYF.

V is TRBV2 and J is TRBJ1-2; tentative D call: TRBD1 (6 bases). Germline values: CDR1 SNHLY, CDR2 FYNNEI. The CDR3 is made up of 14 amino acids. V was clipped by 7 bases and J by 4 bases, with 16 bases between them. CDR3 bases: TGTGCCAGCACTATAGACAGGACCCTCTATGGCTACACCTTC. Protein sequence: CASTIDRTLYGYTF.

V gene TRBV4-3 combines with J gene TRBJ1-6; 9 bases fit TRBD1. In germline, CDR1 is LGHNA, CDR2 YSLEER. CDR3 length equals 19 residues. J lost 2 bases, V lost 4 bases, and 12 bases had no gene match. The DNA of the CDR3 is TGCGCCAGCAGCCGACTAACACCGGGACAGGGCACCTATAATTCACCCCTCCACTTT. This translates into CASSRLTPGQGTYNSPLHF.

The rearrangement uses TRBV27 and TRBJ1-2; no definite D call. V was clipped by 8 bases and J by 6 bases, with 19 bases between them. Germline V gene lookup returns CDR1 MNHEY and CDR2 SMNVEV (reference sequence). The CDR3 loop spans 14 amino acids. The CDR3 sequence: CASSPIAEQDGYTF. As DNA, the CDR3 is TGTGCCAGCTCCCCTATCGCTGAGCAGGATGGCTACACCTTC.